This TCR beta chain was obtained from a study of identifying expanded T cells in peripheral blood. Repertoires were generated with immunoSEQ multiplex PCR, while TCRdb's copy carries only in-frame clones and drops some. In the table there are about 130,000 clones, about 86% of which are singletons. CDR3 length: 15 amino acids. V shed 6 bases, J shed 9 bases, and the junction held 11 bases outside the gene matches. Germline CDR1 is SNHLY and CDR2 is FYNNEI. V gene TRBV2 combines with J gene TRBJ1-6; 7 positions agree with TRBD1. This sequence was found in a person aged 18 to 70 in good health. Sequenced material: blood. CDR3 amino acids: CASRVEQGTASPLHF. CDR3 coding DNA: TGTGCCAGCAGAGTAGAACAGGGGACGGCTTCACCCCTCCACTTT.